These 17 T cell receptor beta chains originate from one sample sequenced in a study of shared clonotypes between healthy human individuals. Profiling relied on immunoSEQ multiplex PCR, and the TCRdb table lists in-frame clones only, not all of them. In the table there are 2,500,000 or so clones, roughly nine tenths of which are singletons. Sequenced: naive CD4+ T cells sorted from blood. The subset was: CD45RA+ positively selected. The receptors here all came from a man between 18 and 29 years old in good health.

The chain is built from TRBV7-1 and TRBJ2-5; D gene ambiguous. TRBV7-1 is assigned to the ORF class and has an uncertain function. This CDR3 region has 16 residues. V dropped 4 bases and J dropped 5 bases, with 20 bases sitting between them. In DNA, the CDR3 is TGTGCCAGCAGCTTAGTTTTAGCCTTACTACGGGAGACCCAGTACTTC. This sequence encodes CASSLVLALLRETQYF.

The chain is built from TRBV29-1 and TRBJ2-5, with D uncertain. V gave up 3 bases and J gave up 4 bases, with 9 bases separating them. The CDR3 is made up of 12 amino acids. Germline V gives CDR1 SQVTM, CDR2 ANQGSEA. The CDR3 spells CSVDLASETQYF. In DNA form, the CDR3 reads TGCAGCGTTGACTTGGCCTCAGAGACCCAGTACTTC.

The CDR3 loop is CASSKWDSGTDTQYF. Here the CDR3 DNA reads TGTGCCAGCTCCAAATGGGACTCCGGCACAGATACGCAGTATTTT. V and J are TRBV18 and TRBJ2-3; D is possibly TRBD2 (6 bases). Germline CDR1 is KGHSH and CDR2 is LQKENI. V shed 6 bases and J shed 1 base, with 14 bases lying between them. The CDR3 spans 15 residues.

The V and J genes are TRBV28 and TRBJ1-2; D gene unclear. CDR1 is MDHEN, CDR2 SYDVKM, per germline. Trimming left V 6 bases short and J 8 bases short, with 16 bases between. CDR3 length equals 13 residues. The CDR3 nucleotides read TGTGCCAGCAGACCTCAGGAGCATCTGGGCTACACCTTC. This translates into CASRPQEHLGYTF.

This chain links TRBV29-1 with TRBJ2-1; 7 nucleotides agree with TRBD2. Germline assignment: CDR1 SQVTM and CDR2 ANQGSEA. V was clipped by 7 bases and J by 7 bases; unmatched bases: 13. The CDR3 contains 14 residues. The CDR3 loop is CSGVPGGVKNEQFF. CDR3 DNA: TGCAGCGGGGTCCCGGGGGGAGTGAAGAATGAGCAGTTCTTC.

The chain joins TRBV7-9 to TRBJ2-2; 9 bases are a match to TRBD1. V shed 5 bases, J shed 4 bases, and the junction held 8 bases outside the gene matches. Germline values: CDR1 SEHNR, CDR2 FQNEAQ (reference sequence). This CDR3 contains 16 residues. Here the CDR3 DNA reads TGTGCCAGCAGCACAAGTGGGACAGGGAGCACCGGGGAGCTGTTTTTT. This translates into CASSTSGTGSTGELFF.

The chain uses TRBV11-3 and TRBJ1-4, with D maybe TRBD1 (6 bases). Germline V gene lookup returns CDR1 SGHNT and CDR2 YENEEA. The ends were cut back, 3 bases at V and 7 bases at J, with 15 bases in the middle. This CDR3 has 15 amino acids. The CDR3 DNA is TGTGCCAGCAGCTTCCGGGGGGACATACTTGAAAAACTGTTTTTT. Amino acids: CASSFRGDILEKLFF.

This chain uses TRBV4-1 with TRBJ2-7; perhaps TRBD2 as D (5 bases). CDR1 is MGHRA, CDR2 YSYEKL, per germline. The CDR3 totals 13 residues. Trimming removed 0 bases at V and 4 bases at J, with 7 bases between. In nucleotides, the CDR3 is TGCGCCAGCAGCCAAGAGGGCGGGTACGAGCAGTACTTC. It specifies CASSQEGGYEQYF.

V and J are TRBV28 and TRBJ1-1, with unresolved D. Germline CDR1 reads MDHEN; CDR2 reads SYDVKM. Trimming stripped 4 bases from V and 1 base from J, with 16 bases between. CDR3 length: 16 residues. In DNA, the CDR3 is TGTGCCAGCAGTTCAACTAGTATCGGGAAGAACACTGAAGCTTTCTTT. The encoded protein is CASSSTSIGKNTEAFF.

The V call is TRBV30, the J call TRBJ2-1; 7 bases match TRBD1. This CDR3 spans 19 amino acids. From germline, CDR1 is GTSNPN and CDR2 SVGIG (reference sequence). The ends lost 4 bases at V and 1 base at J; junction bases unmatched: 19. The DNA for the CDR3 is TGTGCCTGGAAGACAGGGTATCGGGAAATAGAGAGGTCCTACAATGAGCAGTTCTTC. This translates into CAWKTGYREIERSYNEQFF.

This chain links TRBV6-6 with TRBJ2-1, with 11 bases matching TRBD2. CDR3 size: 15 residues. The germline gives CDR1 MNHNY, CDR2 SVGAGI (reference sequence). The trim removed 2 bases at V and 7 bases at J, leaving 4 bases unmatched. The CDR3 nucleotides read TGTGCCAGCAGTTACGGGACTAGCGGATCAAATGAGCAGTTCTTC. Amino acid sequence: CASSYGTSGSNEQFF.

The chain uses TRBV11-2 and TRBJ2-3; D unclear. V gave up 0 bases and J gave up 2 bases, with 12 bases separating them. Germline V lookup: CDR1 SGHAT, CDR2 FQNNGV. This CDR3 region has 16 residues. The CDR3 DNA reads as TGTGCCAGCAGCTTAGAACTAATACCCTTCACAGATACGCAGTATTTT. Translated, it gives CASSLELIPFTDTQYF.

The chain has TRBV20-1 and TRBJ2-3; D gene unclear. The CDR3 contains 11 residues. Looked up from germline, CDR1 is DFQATT and CDR2 is SNEGSKA (reference sequence). The ends were cut back, 1 base at V and 15 bases at J, with 14 bases in the middle. CDR3 nucleotide sequence: TGCAGTGCTAGAGGCGACGTGACCAACTATTTT. As protein: CSARGDVTNYF.

V usage is TRBV27 and J usage is TRBJ1-5; D possibly corresponds to TRBD1 (6 bases). This CDR3 is built from 16 residues. Deletions cut 5 bases from V and 7 bases from J, with 21 bases between. The V gene's germline CDR1 is MNHEY and CDR2 SMNVEV (reference sequence). CDR3 DNA sequence: TGTGCCAGCAGTCGACGGGGGGCGAGTGTGGGGCAGCCCCAGCATTTT. This sequence encodes CASSRRGASVGQPQHF.

This chain links TRBV4-3 with TRBJ2-7; D not certain. Per the germline V gene, CDR1 is LGHNA and CDR2 is YSLEER. Trimming shortened V by 1 base and J by 5 bases, and 12 bases separated the two germline ends. This CDR3 comprises 14 residues. The CDR3 nucleotides are TGCGCCAGCAGCCAAGGGCCAGCATCGGACGAGCAGTACTTC. It specifies CASSQGPASDEQYF.

This clone came up once. CDR3: CASSYSSGFPNTEAFF. The CDR3 DNA sequence: TGTGCCAGCAGTTACTCGTCAGGGTTCCCCAACACTGAAGCTTTCTTT. The V and J genes are TRBV6-5 and TRBJ1-1, with a tentative D call TRBD1 (5 bases). Germline CDR1 MNHEY, CDR2 SVGAGI. This CDR3 is 16 amino acids long. Trimming stripped 0 bases from V and 2 bases from J, with 13 bases between.

This clone appeared a single time. The gene calls are TRBV7-9 and TRBJ2-3, with D tentatively TRBD1 (6 bases). Germline lookup yields CDR1 SEHNR and CDR2 FQNEAQ (reference sequence). The CDR3 loop spans 15 amino acids. Trimming cost V 4 bases and J 1 base, with 12 bases left between them. This CDR3 is CASSYRVGGTDTQYF. CDR3 nucleotides: TGTGCCAGCAGCTACAGGGTGGGGGGCACAGATACGCAGTATTTT.